This T cell receptor (beta chain) stems from a study of cytomegalovirus exposure and HLA in healthy donors. The CDR3 length is 15 residues. Germline CDR1 SGHTA, CDR2 FQGNSA. Trimming pared 1 base from V and 10 bases from J, leaving 17 bases between. Primers for the PCR totalled 60 Vbeta and 13 Jbeta. Sequenced by immunoSEQ multiplex PCR; TCRdb stores in-frame clones only, minus some. The sample has roughly 63,000 clones, more than 60% seen once. Notes on the study in general: Most TCR sequences were uncommon, yet certain public TCRs appeared in many donors. Another analysis was done later, and it associated more than 15,000 TCR beta sequences with HLA alleles at 0.05 false discovery rate. Versus the approximately 670-donor mean, an Asian-associated ancestry cluster reportedly showed fewer N-insertions in a later analysis.

In the case of this clone: Antigen unknown.

Source material: PBMCs. This chain uses TRBV7-2 with TRBJ2-1; tentatively, D is TRBD1 (6 bases). The TCR was taken from a woman aged 40 to 49 in good health and CMV-seropositive. CDR3 coding DNA: TGTGCCAGCAGCTTAGTGGGGGCCGGGGTGGGGGAGCAGTTCTTC. Amino acids: CASSLVGAGVGEQFF.